The 30 T cell receptor beta chains presented below share a single source sample, sequenced in a study of blood T cell repertoires in COVID-19. TCRdb's table, derived via immunoSEQ multiplex PCR, lists solely in-frame clones and lacks some. The sample gives about 330,000 clones, approximately 82% of which show up once; 0.95% to 1.5% is in the top ten. The sequenced sample consisted of peripheral blood. The receptors originated from a woman aged 50 to 60 with acute or convalescent COVID-19.

The rearrangement links TRBV24-1 to TRBJ1-2; the D gene is possibly TRBD1 (6 bases). This CDR3 region has 15 residues. Germline CDR1 is KGHDR and CDR2 is SFDVKD. V was pared by 3 bases and J by 6 bases, with 16 bases between. The CDR3 nucleotides read TGTGCCACCAGTGATCCCCTCAGGGGATTCCATGGCTACACCTTC. Protein: CATSDPLRGFHGYTF.

This chain connects TRBV10-3 to TRBJ1-2; D gene uncertain. The CDR3 runs 14 residues. CDR1 is ENHRY, CDR2 SYGVKD, per germline. V lost 3 bases to trimming and J lost 6 bases, with 14 bases between them. CDR3 amino acids: CAISEGRSSDGYTF. Here the CDR3 DNA reads TGTGCCATCAGTGAAGGAAGGAGCAGTGATGGCTACACCTTC.

V gene TRBV28 combines with J gene TRBJ1-6; D gene ambiguous. Trimming took off 10 bases at V and 10 bases at J, with 14 bases between the two ends. CDR3 length equals 12 residues. Germline CDR1 and CDR2: MDHEN and SYDVKM. The CDR3 nucleotides read TGTGCCATAACAGAAGTTGGGTCACCCCTCCACTTT. Translated, it gives CAITEVGSPLHF.

The V call is TRBV25-1, the J call TRBJ1-6, with 7 nucleotides matching TRBD1. V lost 3 bases to trimming and J lost 4 bases; unmatched junction nucleotides: 3. The CDR3 is 15 amino acids. Germline V gene lookup returns CDR1 MGHDK and CDR2 SYGVNS. Written as DNA, the CDR3 is TGTGCCAGCAGTGATCCGGGACAGTATAATTCACCCCTCCACTTT. This codes for CASSDPGQYNSPLHF.

This clone occurred a few times. V is TRBV19 and J is TRBJ1-1; D unclear. Germline CDR1 and CDR2: LNHDA and SQIVND (reference sequence). This CDR3 is 12 amino acids long. Trimming left V 5 bases short and J 4 bases short, with 8 bases between. CDR3 region: CASSSLATEAFF. The CDR3 bases are TGTGCCAGTAGTTCGTTGGCCACTGAAGCTTTCTTT.

The gene calls are TRBV20-1 and TRBJ2-7; 7 nucleotides align to TRBD1. This CDR3 contains 13 residues. Germline V gene data show CDR1 as DFQATT and CDR2 as SNEGSKA (reference sequence). V dropped 4 bases and J dropped 3; count of bases not matched to a gene: 6. This CDR3 reads CSANDRVHYEQYF. DNA of the CDR3: TGCAGTGCTAATGACAGGGTCCACTACGAGCAGTACTTC.

The chain joins TRBV10-3 to TRBJ2-1; TRBD1 agrees at 10 bases. The CDR3 extends over 15 amino acids. V was pared by 2 bases and J by 8 bases, with 6 bases of the junction left unmatched. Germline assignment: CDR1 ENHRY and CDR2 SYGVKD. The CDR3 DNA sequence: TGTGCCATCAGTGAGCTGACAGGGGGCCCGGATGAGCAGTTCTTC. Translation gives CAISELTGGPDEQFF.

The chain employs TRBV2 and TRBJ1-4; no clear D. V lost 2 bases, J lost 3 bases, and 10 bases lay in between. The CDR3 contains 15 residues. Germline V gives CDR1 SNHLY, CDR2 FYNNEI. CDR3 in amino acids: CASSETRASNEKLFF. In DNA form, the CDR3 reads TGTGCCAGCAGTGAAACGAGAGCGTCTAATGAAAAACTGTTTTTT. The whole variable domain, remainder taken from reference TRBV2 and TRBJ1-4, is EPEVTQTPSHQVTQMGQEVILRCVPISNHLYFYWYRQILGQKVEFLVSFYNNEISEKSEIFDDQFSVERPDGSNFTLKIRSTKLEDSAMYFCASSETRASNEKLFFGSGTQLSVL.

This rearrangement joins TRBV7-8 to TRBJ1-5; TRBD1 aligns across 8 bases. The CDR3 sequence is 15 residues long. Trimming cost V 3 bases and J 4 bases; bases outside gene matches: 5. Germline V CDR1 and CDR2: SGHVS, FQNEAQ. The CDR3 region is CASSFAGGFNQPQHF. The CDR3 DNA is TGTGCCAGCAGCTTTGCAGGGGGCTTTAATCAGCCCCAGCATTTT.

The V gene is TRBV6-6, the J gene TRBJ2-5; 13 bases match TRBD2. This CDR3 is built from 14 residues. The ends lost 4 bases at V and 5 bases at J; junction bases unmatched: 1. Germline lookup yields CDR1 MNHNY and CDR2 SVGAGI (reference sequence). DNA for the CDR3: TGTGCCAGCAGTTGGACTAGCGGGAGTGAGACCCAGTACTTC. It is translated as CASSWTSGSETQYF.

The V and J genes are TRBV7-8 and TRBJ2-7; 8 bases line up with TRBD2. There are 13 residues in the CDR3. V dropped 5 bases and J dropped 6; count of bases not matched to a gene: 6. The germline V gene has CDR1 SGHVS and CDR2 FQNEAQ. The CDR3 is CASSLPGRGEQYV. The CDR3 bases are TGTGCCAGCAGCCTCCCCGGGAGGGGCGAGCAGTACGTC.

The genes are TRBV7-8 and TRBJ1-6; D remains unclear. The CDR3 totals 15 residues. V shed 2 bases and J shed 5 bases, with 10 bases lying between them. In germline, CDR1 is SGHVS, CDR2 FQNEAQ. As DNA, the CDR3 is TGTGCCAGCAGCTTAAGTTGGCAGGATAATTCACCCCTCCACTTT. Encoded protein: CASSLSWQDNSPLHF.

This chain links TRBV27 with TRBJ2-7; D perhaps matches TRBD1 (6 bases). The CDR3 consists of 14 residues. Germline V lookup: CDR1 MNHEY, CDR2 SMNVEV (reference sequence). The V and J ends lost 2 bases and 2 bases respectively, with 10 bases between them. The CDR3 region has the DNA TGTGCCAGCAGTTTAGCACAGGGACCCTACGAGCAGTACGTC. Its protein product is CASSLAQGPYEQYV.

This rearrangement joins TRBV28 to TRBJ2-7, with 8 bases fitting TRBD1. The germline V gene has CDR1 MDHEN and CDR2 SYDVKM. V gave up 5 bases and J gave up 2 bases; unmatched junction bases: 8. This CDR3 region has 15 residues. CDR3 sequence: CASSEWGTGTYEQYV. The CDR3 nucleotides read TGTGCCAGCAGTGAGTGGGGGACAGGTACCTACGAGCAGTACGTC.

This chain joins TRBV7-2 and TRBJ2-2, with 9 bases that match TRBD1. This CDR3 is built from 14 residues. Germline V lookup: CDR1 SGHTA, CDR2 FQGNSA. Trimming cost V 4 bases and J 7 bases; bases outside gene matches: 4. The CDR3 DNA reads TGTGCCAGCAGCTCCGGGACAGGGTACGGGGAGCTGTTTTTT. Translating it yields CASSSGTGYGELFF.

The chain is built from TRBV7-2 and TRBJ1-1; the match to TRBD1 covers 7 bases. The V and J ends lost 0 bases and 4 bases, in that order; junction bases with no gene match: 5. Germline-derived CDR1 and CDR2 are SGHTA and FQGNSA. The CDR3 is made up of 15 amino acids. The CDR3 DNA reads TGTGCCAGCAGCTTAGCGGGCAGGACAGGCACTGAAGCTTTCTTT. This codes for CASSLAGRTGTEAFF.

This chain joins TRBV7-2 and TRBJ1-5; D uncertain. The CDR3 totals 13 residues. Per germline, CDR1 SGHTA and CDR2 FQGNSA. Trimming removed 1 base from V and 11 bases from J, with 12 bases in between. CDR3 residues: CASSLVPAGAQHF. Here the CDR3 DNA reads TGTGCCAGCAGCTTAGTGCCCGCCGGTGCCCAGCATTTT.

CDR3 bases: TGTGCCAGCAGCTTACCGCGGGGGGAGCAGTTCTTC. It codes for CASSLPRGEQFF. The rearrangement links TRBV11-2 to TRBJ2-1; 7 bases align to TRBD2. Germline trimming cut 2 bases from V and 10 bases from J; bases unmatched to any gene: 2. Germline V gene sequence: CDR1 SGHAT, CDR2 FQNNGV. The CDR3 consists of 12 residues.

As DNA, the CDR3 is TGTGCCAGCAGCGCAAAACGACAGGTGAACACTGAAGCTTTCTTT. It yields the protein CASSAKRQVNTEAFF. The V call is TRBV5-4, the J call TRBJ1-1, with D perhaps TRBD1 (6 bases). This CDR3 is 15 amino acids long. Deletions cut 4 bases from V and 0 bases from J, with 13 bases between. Per the germline V gene, CDR1 is SGHNT and CDR2 is YYREEE (reference sequence).

The V call is TRBV16, the J call TRBJ1-1; weak D call: TRBD1 (5 bases). CDR1 and CDR2 (germline): KGHSY, FQNENV. This CDR3 has 18 residues. V lost 5 bases and J lost 3, with 25 bases in between. The CDR3 sequence is CASSGKQVIGRSDTEAFF. DNA of the CDR3: TGTGCCAGCAGCGGGAAACAGGTTATCGGGCGTAGTGACACTGAAGCTTTCTTT.

V and J are TRBV5-4 and TRBJ1-2, with D hard to call. The CDR3 consists of 11 residues. V shed 3 bases and J shed 3 bases, with 3 bases lying between them. Germline values: CDR1 SGHNT, CDR2 YYREEE (reference sequence). CDR3 in amino acids: CASSSYYGYTF. The CDR3 DNA is TGTGCCAGCAGCTCCTACTATGGCTACACCTTC.

The chain joins TRBV5-1 to TRBJ2-7; 8 bases line up with TRBD2. This CDR3 comprises 16 residues. J gave up 6 bases and V 1 base, and 12 bases lay outside the gene matches. Germline values: CDR1 SGHRS, CDR2 YFSETQ. This CDR3 is CASSLQTSAGTSEQYF. The CDR3 nucleotides read TGCGCCAGCAGCTTGCAGACTAGCGCGGGTACATCCGAGCAGTACTTC.

CDR3: CACGDRGTDTQYF. CDR3 DNA: TGTGCCTGCGGGGACAGGGGGACAGATACGCAGTATTTT. The chain combines TRBV30 with TRBJ2-3; 11 bases map to TRBD1. The length of the CDR3 is 13 residues. Germline V gives CDR1 GTSNPN, CDR2 SVGIG (reference sequence). The junction had 2 bases not matched to a gene; V was cut back by 6 bases and J by 3 bases.

This clone appeared once. The chain is built from TRBV6-5 and TRBJ1-2, with 7 bases that match TRBD1. Germline CDR1 reads MNHEY; CDR2 reads SVGAGI. After removal of 5 bases from V and 8 bases from J, the junction contained 8 bases not matched to a gene. This CDR3 contains 13 residues. The CDR3 is CASSPSGGKGYTF. The CDR3 DNA reads as TGTGCCAGCAGTCCCTCAGGGGGAAAAGGCTACACCTTC.

This chain joins TRBV7-9 and TRBJ2-3, with 7 bases matching TRBD2. This CDR3 has 14 residues. The V segment lost 5 bases and the J segment 4 bases; nucleotides outside the gene matches: 6. The germline CDR1 and CDR2 sequences are SEHNR and FQNEAQ (reference sequence). CDR3 sequence: CASSPVGGADTQYF. In DNA form, the CDR3 reads TGTGCCAGCAGCCCCGTGGGGGGGGCAGATACGCAGTATTTT.

The sample holds many counts of this clone. The chain joins TRBV12-5 to TRBJ2-2; D possibly corresponds to TRBD2 (7 bases). The length of the CDR3 is 16 residues. Germline assignment: CDR1 LGHNT and CDR2 FRNRAP. The germline V and J ends were trimmed by 0 bases and 5 bases, with 13 bases remaining between them. The CDR3: CASGLVVGGQTGELFF. DNA for the CDR3: TGTGCTAGTGGTTTGGTAGTCGGGGGGCAAACCGGGGAGCTGTTTTTT.

This clone was seen only once. The genes are TRBV9 and TRBJ1-6, with a tentative D call TRBD1 (6 bases). Trimming removed 3 bases from V and 4 bases from J, with 11 bases in between. The CDR3 runs 15 residues. The germline V gene encodes CDR1 SGDLS and CDR2 YYNGEE. CDR3 nucleotides: TGTGCCAGCAGCGAATCCGACAGGTATAATTCACCCCTCCACTTT. Protein: CASSESDRYNSPLHF. The full variable domain, with the rest looked up from reference TRBV9 and TRBJ1-6, is DSGVTQTPKHLITATGQRVTLRCSPRSGDLSVYWYQQSLDQGLQFLIQYYNGEERAKGNILERFSAQQFPDLHSELNLSSLELGDSALYFCASSESDRYNSPLHFGNGTRLTVT.

The V call is TRBV12-5, the J call TRBJ2-2, with 7 bases that match TRBD2. The CDR3 is 16 amino acids. V gave up 7 bases and J gave up 5 bases; unmatched junction bases: 13. Germline V gene lookup returns CDR1 LGHNT and CDR2 FRNRAP. The CDR3 nucleotides are TGTGCTAGTGCTTATGGACTAGAATGGGCGACCGGGGAGCTGTTTTTT. This gives the protein CASAYGLEWATGELFF.

This clone was seen a handful of times. The V call is TRBV7-9, the J call TRBJ1-2, with D unclear. This CDR3 comprises 14 residues. V was trimmed by 1 base and J by 6 bases, leaving 12 bases between them. Germline CDR1 is SEHNR and CDR2 is FQNEAQ (reference sequence). The CDR3 here is CASSLGLAGDGYTF. Written as DNA, the CDR3 is TGTGCCAGCAGCTTAGGTCTGGCCGGGGATGGCTACACCTTC.

This chain joins TRBV6-6 and TRBJ2-2; 7 bases match TRBD1. V gave up 5 bases and J gave up 3 bases; unmatched junction bases: 9. From germline, CDR1 is MNHNY and CDR2 SVGAGI (reference sequence). The CDR3 length is 16 residues. CDR3 protein: CASSSQTGMDTGELFF. Here the CDR3 DNA reads TGTGCCAGCAGTAGCCAGACAGGGATGGACACCGGGGAGCTGTTTTTT.